The rows below give T cell receptor beta chains drawn from one sample of a study of blood T cell repertoires in COVID-19. The method was immunoSEQ multiplex PCR; TCRdb's version includes in-frame clones alone and lacks a portion of them. The repertoire holds 270,000 or so clones, approximately 90% seen once, with roughly 5% in the top ten. The sample consisted of peripheral blood. All receptors derive from a man between 40 and 49 years old with acute or convalescent COVID-19. CDR3s include the opening cysteine and the closing phenylalanine or tryptophan. The D gene is left open where the match is weak. A row's size may be missing; if present it is once, few, many or a size class.

TRBJ2-7	.	TRBV13	TRBD1	CASSRDRLGEQYF	TGTGCCAGCAGCCGGGACAGGTTGGGCGAGCAGTACTTC
TRBJ1-2	few	TRBV2	.	CASSRTGENYGYTF	TGTGCCAGCAGTCGGACTGGGGAGAACTATGGCTACACCTTC
TRBJ1-5	.	TRBV27	.	CASSWGPNQPQHF	TGTGCCAGCAGTTGGGGGCCCAATCAGCCCCAGCATTTT
TRBJ1-1	few	TRBV6-4	.	CASSDSRDNLMNTEAFF	TGTGCCAGCAGTGACTCCCGGGACAACCTTATGAACACTGAAGCTTTCTTT
TRBJ2-7	.	TRBV19	TRBD1	CASSSSDRDEQYF	TGTGCCAGTAGTTCTTCGGACAGGGACGAGCAGTACTTC
TRBJ1-1	.	TRBV5-1	.	CASSLVSPPEAFF	TGCGCCAGCAGCTTGGTCAGTCCTCCTGAAGCTTTCTTT
TRBJ1-2	few	TRBV4-1	TRBD1	CASSQDIGQGVGYTF	TGCGCCAGCAGCCAAGATATCGGACAGGGAGTCGGCTACACCTTC
TRBJ1-1	.	TRBV6-5	.	CASSYVTIRGTEAFF	TGTGCCAGCAGTTACGTAACCATTAGAGGCACTGAAGCTTTCTTT
TRBJ1-2	.	TRBV7-8	.	CASSASGTSTVYGYTF	TGTGCCAGCAGCGCCTCCGGGACTTCGACCGTCTATGGCTACACCTTC
TRBJ1-4	.	TRBV14	.	CASSQAGGGEEKLFF	TGTGCCAGCAGCCAAGCAGGTGGAGGGGAAGAAAAACTGTTTTTT
TRBJ2-2	.	TRBV11-1	.	CASSLLVDTGELFF	TGTGCCAGCAGCTTACTTGTTGACACCGGGGAGCTGTTTTTT
TRBJ2-1	.	TRBV7-8	TRBD2	CASSSSSGGAFYNEQFF	TGTGCCAGCAGCTCTTCTAGCGGGGGGGCCTTCTACAATGAGCAGTTCTTC
TRBJ2-1	once	TRBV7-9	.	CASSAPRGTHSDEQFF	TGTGCCAGCAGCGCCCCCCGGGGAACACATAGCGATGAGCAGTTCTTC
TRBJ1-1	.	TRBV3-1/TRBV3-2	.	CASSQETHSEAFF	TGTGCCAGCAGCCAGGAGACGCATTCGGAAGCTTTCTTT
TRBJ1-2	.	TRBV7-2	TRBD1	CASSPSQDRINYGYTF	TGTGCCAGCAGCCCCTCTCAGGACAGGATAAACTATGGCTACACCTTC